Given below is one T cell receptor beta chain in context. This sample was included in a study of shared clonotypes between healthy human individuals. Terminally differentiated effector memory CD45RA+ cells were excluded from the naive CD8 cells, which were CD45RO-negative and positively selected for CCR7. Donors were Caucasian adults residing in Nashville, Tennessee, USA. The CDR3 length is 15 residues. Sequencing was performed with immunoSEQ multiplex PCR; in TCRdb, only in-frame clones are kept and a portion is missing. The sample shows around 2.1 million clones, 93% of them seen only once. The specimen was naive CD8+ T cells from PBMCs. The V call is TRBV21-1, the J call TRBJ2-1; the table calls TRBD2, which could not be checked here. TRBV21-1 is a known pseudogene. The TCR was taken from a man aged 18-30 years in good health. Some clones in this sample may be carry-over from other donors' samples. CDR3 amino acids: CASSKGASGSIEQFF. In DNA form, the CDR3 reads TGTGCCAGCTCTAAGGGGGCTAGCGGGAGTATTGAGCAGTTCTTC.